The 28 T cell receptor beta chains below all came from one sample that was sequenced in a study of graft-versus-host responses after intestinal transplantation. Sequencing was performed with immunoSEQ multiplex PCR; in TCRdb, only in-frame clones are kept and a portion is missing. The sample has 95,000 to 130,000 clones, less than 95% seen once. No antigen has been identified for these receptors. Sequences were derived from unstimulated CD4+ T cells sorted from spleen or lymph node cells, sampled before intestinal transplant. The source is a human donor who received an intestinal transplant.

This chain joins TRBV5-1 and TRBJ2-7; 7 bases fit TRBD1. The ends lost 1 base at V and 3 bases at J; junction bases unmatched: 7. Germline lookup yields CDR1 SGHRS and CDR2 YFSETQ. This CDR3 is 15 amino acids long. CDR3 amino acids: CASSLQGELGYEQYF. DNA for the CDR3: TGCGCCAGCAGCTTGCAGGGGGAGTTAGGCTACGAGCAGTACTTC. Full variable domain (rest looked up from reference TRBV5-1 and TRBJ2-7): KAGVTQTPRYLIKTRGQQVTLSCSPISGHRSVSWYQQTPGQGLQFLFEYFSETQRNKGNFPGRFSGRQFSNSRSEMNVSTLELGDSALYLCASSLQGELGYEQYFGPGTRLTVT.

The chain couples TRBV4-1 to TRBJ2-6; D uncertain. V lost 4 bases, J lost 0 bases, and 13 bases lay in between. CDR3 length equals 17 residues. The germline gives CDR1 MGHRA, CDR2 YSYEKL. The CDR3 DNA reads TGCGCCAGCAGCCCAGACCCTACCCTCTCTGGGGCCAACGTCCTGACTTTC. Translated, it gives CASSPDPTLSGANVLTF.

The gene calls are TRBV7-6 and TRBJ2-1; TRBD2 agrees at 10 bases. From germline, CDR1 is SGHVS and CDR2 FNYEAQ. This CDR3 region has 16 residues. The trim removed 6 bases at V and 5 bases at J, leaving 10 bases unmatched. The CDR3 loop is CASRQAGTSADNEQFF. The DNA for the CDR3 is TGTGCCAGCAGACAAGCCGGGACTAGCGCGGACAATGAGCAGTTCTTC.

The chain combines TRBV18 with TRBJ2-5; TRBD1 matches at 7 bases. CDR3 length: 13 amino acids. The J segment lost 5 bases and the V segment lost 2 bases, leaving 2 bases of the junction unmatched. Per germline, CDR1 KGHSH and CDR2 LQKENI. CDR3 bases: TGTGCCAGCTCACCAGGGACAGAGGAGACCCAGTACTTC. The encoded protein is CASSPGTEETQYF.

The rearrangement links TRBV2 to TRBJ2-1, with D possibly matching TRBD2 (5 bases). This CDR3 has 13 amino acids. Trimming shortened V by 5 bases and J by 2 bases, and 7 bases separated the two germline ends. Per germline, CDR1 SNHLY and CDR2 FYNNEI. The CDR3 spells CASSTGTYNEQFF. The CDR3 DNA is TGTGCCAGCAGTACCGGGACCTACAATGAGCAGTTCTTC.

This clone was detected once. The V call is TRBV30, the J call TRBJ2-2; D possibly corresponds to TRBD1 (6 bases). From germline, CDR1 is GTSNPN and CDR2 SVGIG (reference sequence). V was cut by 2 bases and J by 4 bases, with 11 bases left in between. The CDR3 is made up of 14 amino acids. CDR3 residues: CAWSWGLLTGELFF. Written as DNA, the CDR3 is TGTGCCTGGAGTTGGGGGCTTCTCACCGGGGAGCTGTTTTTT.

The chain joins TRBV27 to TRBJ1-4; no reliable D call. This CDR3 is 14 amino acids long. V was clipped by 5 bases and J by 8 bases, with 15 bases between them. From germline, CDR1 is MNHEY and CDR2 SMNVEV (reference sequence). In DNA form, the CDR3 reads TGTGCCAGCAGTCATACGTGGGGAGGGGAAAAACTGTTTTTT. It is translated as CASSHTWGGEKLFF.

The rearrangement uses TRBV7-6 and TRBJ2-5, with D perhaps TRBD2 (5 bases). Trimming pared 5 bases from V and 1 base from J, leaving 8 bases between. The CDR3 totals 13 residues. Germline V gene lookup returns CDR1 SGHVS and CDR2 FNYEAQ. The CDR3 loop reads CASSPGIQETQYF. In nucleotides, the CDR3 is TGTGCCAGCAGCCCGGGGATCCAAGAGACCCAGTACTTC.

This clone was recorded only once. The chain links TRBV6-5 to TRBJ2-5, with 13 bases lining up with TRBD2. The CDR3 contains 14 residues. Germline V lookup: CDR1 MNHEY, CDR2 SVGAGI. J gave up 5 bases and V 6 bases, and 3 bases lay outside the gene matches. In DNA form, the CDR3 reads TGTGCCAGCAGGCGACTAGCGGGAGGTGAGACCCAGTACTTC. This codes for CASRRLAGGETQYF.

The chain combines TRBV11-1 with TRBJ1-2; 11 bases match TRBD1. Trimming cost V 4 bases and J 2 bases; bases outside gene matches: 6. CDR3 length equals 16 residues. From germline, CDR1 is SGHAT and CDR2 FQDESV (reference sequence). CDR3 nucleotides: TGTGCCAGCAGCTCAGCCGGGACAGGGGGAAACTATGGCTACACCTTC. Protein sequence: CASSSAGTGGNYGYTF. Based on the CDR3 plus reference TRBV11-1 and TRBJ1-2, the full variable domain is EAEVAQSPRYKITEKSQAVAFWCDPISGHATLYWYRQILGQGPELLVQFQDESVVDDSQLPKDRFSAERLKGVDSTLKIQPAELGDSAMYLCASSSAGTGGNYGYTFGSGTRLTVV.

In DNA, the CDR3 is TGTGCCAGCAGCGTAGCCCAACTAGCGGGAGGGACCGATGAGCAGTTCTTC. This translates into CASSVAQLAGGTDEQFF. V and J are TRBV9 and TRBJ2-1; 13 bases match TRBD2. This CDR3 contains 17 residues. Germline lookup yields CDR1 SGDLS and CDR2 YYNGEE. Trimming removed 0 bases from V and 8 bases from J; junction bases left unmatched: 8.

The chain couples TRBV30 to TRBJ2-1, with 8 bases aligning to TRBD2. CDR1 is GTSNPN, CDR2 SVGIG, per germline (reference sequence). The CDR3 runs 13 residues. V shed 4 bases, J shed 3 bases, and the junction held 2 bases outside the gene matches. The CDR3 sequence: CAWTTSGYNEQFF. Written as DNA, the CDR3 is TGTGCCTGGACCACTAGCGGCTACAATGAGCAGTTCTTC.

The chain couples TRBV7-2 to TRBJ2-1; a possible D gene is TRBD1 (7 bases). This CDR3 is 12 amino acids long. Germline V gene lookup returns CDR1 SGHTA and CDR2 FQGNSA. Trimming shortened V by 5 bases and J by 15 bases, and 17 bases separated the two germline ends. The CDR3 coding sequence is TGTGCCAGCAGCCAGCTACAGGGGACTGCGTTCTTC. Translated, it gives CASSQLQGTAFF.

The chain has TRBV28 and TRBJ1-5, with a possible D match to TRBD1 (6 bases). Germline V gene sequence: CDR1 MDHEN, CDR2 SYDVKM. This CDR3 region has 14 residues. Trimming stripped 3 bases from V and 2 bases from J, with 8 bases between. The CDR3 sequence is CASSFRQGNQPQHF. CDR3 in DNA: TGTGCCAGCAGTTTCCGACAGGGCAATCAGCCCCAGCATTTT.

This chain uses TRBV6-6 with TRBJ1-6, with D perhaps matching TRBD1 (6 bases). Germline V gives CDR1 MNHNY, CDR2 SVGAGI (reference sequence). This CDR3 spans 14 amino acids. Trimming cost V 6 bases and J 4 bases, with 10 bases left between them. CDR3 sequence: CASSLGQYNSPLHF. The CDR3 DNA sequence: TGTGCCAGCAGCCTTGGACAGTATAATTCACCCCTCCACTTT.

The DNA of the CDR3 is TGTGCCAGCTCCCTTCCCGGGACAGGGAATCAGCCCCAGCATTTT. This sequence encodes CASSLPGTGNQPQHF. V and J are TRBV18 and TRBJ1-5; 9 bases match TRBD1. Germline CDR1 reads KGHSH; CDR2 reads LQKENI. J was trimmed by 4 bases and V by 6 bases; bases with no gene match: 7. The CDR3 loop spans 15 amino acids.

The V call is TRBV7-2, the J call TRBJ1-1, with 7 bases fitting TRBD1. V shed 5 bases, J shed 0 bases, and the junction held 3 bases outside the gene matches. The CDR3 totals 14 residues. Germline CDR1 reads SGHTA; CDR2 reads FQGNSA. CDR3 nucleotides: TGTGCCAGCAGCCCGGGACAGATGAACACTGAAGCTTTCTTT. This encodes CASSPGQMNTEAFF.

The CDR3 nucleotides read TGTGCCAGCAGCATCCGGACAGCCACCCACGAGCAGTACTTC. It encodes CASSIRTATHEQYF. The V call is TRBV11-2, the J call TRBJ2-7; the D gene is possibly TRBD1 (6 bases). With 5 bases removed from V and 5 bases from J, the gap between germline ends came to 16 bases. Germline V CDR1 and CDR2: SGHAT, FQNNGV. The CDR3 loop spans 14 amino acids.

On this clone itself: A junction boundary mismatches the germline segment, possibly from a read error. This chain connects TRBV5-6 to TRBJ1-4; possibly TRBD1 for D (6 bases). The germline CDR1 and CDR2 sequences are SGHDT and YYEEEE. This CDR3 comprises 18 residues. In DNA, the CDR3 is TGTGCCAGCAGCTTGGCCCGTGTCCCGGACAGTGATAATGACAAACTGTTTTTT. It specifies CASSLARVPDSDNDKLFF.

The J gene is TRBJ2-5, the V gene TRBV2, with D possibly being TRBD1 (7 bases). The V gene's germline CDR1 is SNHLY and CDR2 FYNNEI. The CDR3 totals 13 residues. V dropped 5 bases and J dropped 5 bases, with 12 bases sitting between them. The CDR3 nucleotides are TGTGCCAGCAGTTTACAGGGGAGGGAGACCCAGTACTTC. This codes for CASSLQGRETQYF.

The rearrangement joins TRBV18 to TRBJ2-7; 8 bases agree with TRBD1. The V gene end was trimmed by 4 bases and the J gene end by 2 bases; junction bases not matched to a gene: 13. Germline CDR1 is KGHSH and CDR2 is LQKENI. The CDR3 spans 17 residues. DNA of the CDR3: TGTGCCAGCTCACTGCCCGGGACAGGAAAGATCCCCTACGAGCAGTACTTC. Translating it yields CASSLPGTGKIPYEQYF.

The J gene is TRBJ1-2, the V gene TRBV28, with TRBD1 matching over 8 bases. This CDR3 has 13 residues. Germline V CDR1 and CDR2: MDHEN, SYDVKM. V dropped 8 bases and J dropped 2; count of bases not matched to a gene: 4. In DNA, the CDR3 is TGTGCCAGCCGGACAGGGAAAAACTATGGCTACACCTTC. This gives the protein CASRTGKNYGYTF.

V is TRBV5-4 and J is TRBJ1-2, with 7 nucleotides matching TRBD1. Germline V gives CDR1 SGHNT, CDR2 YYREEE (reference sequence). The CDR3 sequence is 16 residues long. V shed 6 bases and J 3 bases; nucleotides not matched to a gene: 14. Here the CDR3 DNA reads TGTGCCAGCATCCGACGGGCAGGGGGAATGGACTATGGCTACACCTTC. Its translation: CASIRRAGGMDYGYTF.

The chain combines TRBV29-1 with TRBJ2-1, with 7 bases that match TRBD1. The germline CDR1 and CDR2 sequences are SQVTM and ANQGSEA. The J segment lost 3 bases and the V segment lost 6 bases, leaving 8 bases of the junction unmatched. The CDR3 extends over 14 amino acids. Here the CDR3 reads CSVLDRDLYNEQFF. The CDR3 region has the DNA TGCAGCGTCCTTGACAGGGACCTCTACAATGAGCAGTTCTTC.

This chain connects TRBV18 to TRBJ2-1, with unresolved D. The CDR3 consists of 16 residues. V lost 0 bases and J lost 0, with 9 bases in between. Germline assignment: CDR1 KGHSH and CDR2 LQKENI. Here the CDR3 DNA reads TGTGCCAGCTCACCACCGAATCTGGCCTCCTACAATGAGCAGTTCTTC. Its translation: CASSPPNLASYNEQFF. The full variable domain, its missing parts supplied by reference TRBV18 and TRBJ2-1, is NAGVMQNPRHLVRRRGQEARLRCSPMKGHSHVYWYRQLPEEGLKFMVYLQKENIIDESGMPKERFSAEFPKEGPSILRIQQVVRGDSAAYFCASSPPNLASYNEQFFGPGTRLTVL.

The chain is built from TRBV5-1 and TRBJ2-2; D is uncertain. The CDR3 extends over 14 amino acids. Germline V CDR1 and CDR2: SGHRS, YFSETQ. Trimming took 9 bases from V and 5 from J, leaving 17 bases between them. The CDR3 DNA reads TGCGCCAACCAGTGGGTACCGGGTACCGGGGAGCTGTTTTTT. Residues: CANQWVPGTGELFF.

In DNA form, the CDR3 reads TGTGCCAGCAGCTTTGGGCTAGCGGGAGCGGGCTCCTACAATGAGCAGTTCTTC. Encoded protein: CASSFGLAGAGSYNEQFF. This chain joins TRBV7-9 and TRBJ2-1, with 10 nucleotides matching TRBD2. The CDR3 extends over 18 amino acids. The V and J ends lost 3 bases and 0 bases, in that order; junction bases with no gene match: 8. Germline V gene lookup returns CDR1 SEHNR and CDR2 FQNEAQ (reference sequence).

In its sample, this clone was seen once. The chain is built from TRBV30 and TRBJ2-3, with 8 bases fitting TRBD2. After removal of 6 bases from V and 3 bases from J, the junction contained 8 bases not matched to a gene. The CDR3 extends over 14 amino acids. Germline-derived CDR1 and CDR2 are GTSNPN and SVGIG (reference sequence). The CDR3 region is CACPRGGITDTQYF. CDR3 nucleotide sequence: TGTGCCTGCCCCCGGGGGGGGATAACAGATACGCAGTATTTT.